These T cell receptor beta chains were read from a single sample in a study of T cell repertoires in cytomegalovirus infection. TCRdb analysed the reads with MiXCR anew, one entry per CDR3 protein. The repertoire consists of about 360,000 distinct CDR3 sequences, with about a sixth occurring once and the leading ten covering approximately 8%. The material sequenced was PBMCs. The receptors derive from a human donor in good health (CMV status not recorded). Some clones in this sample may be carry-over from other donors' samples. Each CDR3 is given with its conserved first and last residue. D genes are given only for firm matches. The size entry is marked missing in some rows and otherwise reads once, few, many or a size class.

D: .
size: few
V: TRBV5-4
J: TRBJ2-7
CDR3: CASSLDFGTPYEQYF
DNA: TGTGCCAGCAGCTTGGACTTCGGGACACCCTACGAGCAGTACTTC

D: TRBD1
size: .
V: TRBV5-4
J: TRBJ2-5
CDR3: CASSPRDRVRETQYF
DNA: TGTGCCAGCAGCCCCCGGGACAGGGTTCGCGAGACCCAGTACTTC

D: .
size: .
V: TRBV2
J: TRBJ1-2
CDR3: CASRQFPGGYTF
DNA: TGTGCCAGCCGACAGTTCCCAGGGGGCTACACCTTC

D: TRBD2
size: few
V: TRBV18
J: TRBJ2-1
CDR3: CASSPPRRGGGDEQFF
DNA: TGTGCCAGCTCACCACCTCGGCGGGGGGGCGGAGATGAGCAGTTCTTC

D: .
size: few
V: TRBV27
J: TRBJ2-3
CDR3: CASSWESTRPDTQYF
DNA: TGTGCCAGCAGTTGGGAGTCAACACGGCCAGATACGCAGTATTTT

D: .
size: many
V: TRBV28
J: TRBJ1-5
CDR3: CASSLRISQPQHF
DNA: TGTGCCAGCAGTTTACGGATCAGTCAGCCCCAGCATTTT

D: .
size: few
V: TRBV6-2/TRBV6-3
J: TRBJ1-5
CDR3: CASNTAQGQPQHF
DNA: TGTGCCAGCAATACGGCACAAGGTCAGCCCCAGCATTTT

D: .
size: .
V: TRBV19
J: TRBJ1-5
CDR3: CASSIGGNQPQHF
DNA: TGTGCCAGTAGTATCGGGGGCAATCAGCCCCAGCATTTT

D: .
size: many
V: TRBV7-2
J: TRBJ1-4
CDR3: CASSLAQGSGEKLFF
DNA: TGTGCCAGCAGCTTAGCGCAGGGGTCAGGAGAAAAACTGTTTTTT

D: .
size: few
V: TRBV5-3
J: TRBJ1-2
CDR3: CASRWASGDYGYTF
DNA: TGTGCCAGCAGATGGGCCTCCGGGGACTATGGCTACACCTTC

D: .
size: many
V: TRBV12-3/TRBV12-4
J: TRBJ1-1
CDR3: CASNGVHPGTEAFF
DNA: TGTGCCAGCAACGGGGTCCATCCCGGCACTGAAGCTTTCTTT

D: TRBD1
size: .
V: TRBV3-1
J: TRBJ1-3
CDR3: CASSQGTGSGNTIYF
DNA: TGTGCCAGCAGCCAGGGGACAGGCTCCGGAAACACCATATATTTT

D: .
size: many
V: TRBV19
J: TRBJ1-1
CDR3: CASSIGEIIMNTEAFF
DNA: TGTGCCAGTAGTATCGGGGAAATTATAATGAACACTGAAGCTTTCTTT

D: TRBD1
size: .
V: TRBV20-1
J: TRBJ1-4
CDR3: CSAIQGASNEKLFF
DNA: TGCAGTGCAATACAGGGGGCCTCTAATGAAAAACTGTTTTTT

D: .
size: .
V: TRBV5-4
J: TRBJ2-1
CDR3: CASSRVGGDEQFF
DNA: TGTGCCAGCAGCCGGGTAGGGGGGGATGAGCAGTTCTTC

D: .
size: few
V: TRBV2
J: TRBJ1-1
CDR3: CASSPTGIAGVTEAFF
DNA: TGTGCCAGCAGTCCCACAGGGATTGCGGGGGTCACTGAAGCTTTCTTT

D: .
size: many
V: TRBV7-2
J: TRBJ2-2
CDR3: CASSPLRAGNTGELFF
DNA: TGTGCCAGCAGCCCACTCCGCGCGGGGAACACCGGGGAGCTGTTTTTT

D: .
size: .
V: TRBV7-2
J: TRBJ1-6
CDR3: CASSSLGADNSPLHF
DNA: TGTGCCAGCAGCTCGTTGGGGGCGGACAATTCACCCCTCCACTTT

D: .
size: many
V: TRBV10-3
J: TRBJ2-2
CDR3: CAIRLDGGAGTGELFF
DNA: TGTGCCATCAGACTTGACGGAGGGGCCGGGACCGGGGAGCTGTTTTTT

D: TRBD1
size: many
V: TRBV7-4
J: TRBJ1-1
CDR3: CASSPRTGKGTEAFF
DNA: TGTGCCAGCAGCCCTAGGACAGGGAAAGGCACTGAAGCTTTCTTT

D: .
size: .
V: TRBV10-3
J: TRBJ2-2
CDR3: CAISVTGELFF
DNA: TGTGCCATCAGTGTCACCGGGGAGCTGTTTTTT

D: TRBD2
size: .
V: TRBV20-1
J: TRBJ2-1
CDR3: CSTRSGGNNEQFF
DNA: TGCAGTACTCGTAGCGGGGGGAACAATGAGCAGTTCTTC

D: TRBD2
size: .
V: TRBV15
J: TRBJ2-3
CDR3: CATSRPGGDTQYF
DNA: TGTGCCACCAGCAGACCCGGGGGGGATACGCAGTATTTT

D: .
size: .
V: TRBV20-1
J: TRBJ2-7
CDR3: CSARDPGTATYEQYF
DNA: TGCAGTGCTAGAGATCCCGGGACGGCCACCTACGAGCAGTACTTC

D: .
size: many
V: TRBV7-2
J: TRBJ1-5
CDR3: CASSLVGVSNQPQHF
DNA: TGTGCCAGCAGCTTAGTGGGGGTTAGCAATCAGCCCCAGCATTTT

D: .
size: few
V: TRBV20-1
J: TRBJ2-1
CDR3: CSARDQRSGGYNEQFF
DNA: TGCAGTGCTAGAGATCAAAGGAGCGGAGGCTACAATGAGCAGTTCTTC

D: TRBD1
size: .
V: TRBV28
J: TRBJ1-6
CDR3: CASSPGGENSPLHF
DNA: TGTGCCAGCAGTCCAGGGGGGGAGAATTCACCCCTCCACTTT